Shown below are 25 T cell receptor beta chains from a single sample sequenced in a study of T cells in Graves' hyperthyroidism and ophthalmopathy. Amplification yielded TCR beta CDR3 regions, with RNA transcripts as the source. HTBI primers were employed in a first-round RT-PCR of the TCR CDR3. TCRdb processed the multiplex PCR reads anew with MiXCR; each CDR3 protein has one entry. The sample carries hundreds of thousands of distinct CDR3 sequences, around 20% recorded once. The sequencing sample was made of blood. Source of these receptors: a man aged 30 to 45 with Graves' ophthalmopathy.

This sequence joins TRBV28 and TRBJ1-3, with 7 bases matching TRBD1. Trimming removed 8 bases from V and 0 bases from J; junction bases left unmatched: 1. This CDR3 is 13 amino acids long. Germline loops: CDR1 MDHEN, CDR2 SYDVKM. The CDR3 sequence is CASYRGSGNTIYF. In DNA, the CDR3 is TGTGCCAGCTACAGGGGCTCTGGAAACACCATATATTTT.

This clonotype came up many times. The J gene is TRBJ1-4, the V gene TRBV4-1; D is unclear. The CDR3 is 15 residues long. The germline gives CDR1 MGHRA, CDR2 YSYEKL. The V end was cut by 1 base, the J end by 4 bases, with 10 bases between. The CDR3 DNA is TGCGCCAGCAGCCAAGGGGCGGGCGGTAATGAAAAACTGTTTTTT. Amino acid sequence: CASSQGAGGNEKLFF.

This clonotype was seen many times. Here the CDR3 reads CASSWEAYEQYF. In DNA form, the CDR3 reads TGTGCCAGCAGCTGGGAGGCCTACGAGCAGTACTTC. V is TRBV7-2 and J is TRBJ2-7, with D possibly matching TRBD2 (6 bases). The CDR3 extends over 12 amino acids. Germline CDR1 and CDR2: SGHTA and FQGNSA. Trimming removed 4 bases at V and 2 bases at J, with 6 bases between.

This clonotype was seen ten or more times. This chain links TRBV11-2 with TRBJ2-1; D is ambiguous. V was trimmed by 5 bases and J by 14 bases, leaving 16 bases between them. The CDR3 spans 12 residues. Germline values: CDR1 SGHAT, CDR2 FQNNGV. CDR3 region: CASSPGPTLEFF. In nucleotides, the CDR3 is TGTGCCAGCAGCCCAGGACCCACTCTGGAGTTCTTC. Filled out from reference TRBV11-2 and TRBJ2-1, the complete variable domain reads EAGVAQSPRYKIIEKRQSVAFWCNPISGHATLYWYQQILGQGPKLLIQFQNNGVVDDSQLPKDRFSAERLKGVDSTLKIQPAKLEDSAVYLCASSPGPTLEFFGPGTRLTVL.

This clonotype was detected only a few times. The chain combines TRBV20-1 with TRBJ1-1; D is possibly TRBD1 (5 bases). CDR3 length: 12 amino acids. Germline CDR1 is DFQATT and CDR2 is SNEGSKA (reference sequence). Trimming removed 1 base at V and 4 bases at J, with 7 bases between. CDR3 DNA: TGCAGTGCTAGAGGTCAGGGCACTGAAGCTTTCTTT. This sequence encodes CSARGQGTEAFF.

This clonotype was seen many times. The CDR3 is CASSSLGSGGETQYF. In nucleotides, the CDR3 is TGTGCCAGCAGTTCCCTGGGTAGCGGGGGTGAGACCCAGTACTTC. V is TRBV27 and J is TRBJ2-5, with 9 positions matching TRBD2. V gave up 4 bases and J gave up 5 bases; unmatched junction bases: 8. The CDR3 has 15 amino acids. CDR1 is MNHEY, CDR2 SMNVEV, per germline (reference sequence).

J is TRBJ2-3 and V is TRBV6-1; 10 bases map to TRBD2. The germline CDR1 and CDR2 sequences are MNHNS and SASEGT. The CDR3 loop spans 16 amino acids. Unmatched junction bases numbered 12, after V lost 7 bases and J lost 5 bases. The CDR3 here is CASTQSLAGGRDTQYF. The DNA of the CDR3 is TGTGCCAGCACCCAATCGTTAGCGGGAGGCAGAGATACGCAGTATTTT.

There are a few counts of this clonotype. This sequence joins TRBV25-1 and TRBJ1-3; TRBD1 might be the D (5 bases). V was shortened by 5 bases and J by 0 bases, with 8 bases between the two germline ends. Germline-derived CDR1 and CDR2 are MGHDK and SYGVNS. CDR3 length: 14 amino acids. The CDR3 DNA reads as TGTGCCAGCAGTCGGGGCAGCTCTGGAAACACCATATATTTT. Translated, it gives CASSRGSSGNTIYF.

This clonotype was observed many times. V gene TRBV6-2 or TRBV6-3 combines with J gene TRBJ2-1; D not certain. Looked up from germline, CDR1 is MNHEY and CDR2 is SVGEGT. The CDR3 runs to 13 residues. V was pared by 7 bases and J by 4 bases, with 11 bases between. CDR3 protein: CASNLAAYNEQFF. CDR3 coding DNA: TGTGCCAGCAACTTAGCAGCGTACAATGAGCAGTTCTTC.

V gene TRBV4-3 combines with J gene TRBJ2-2, with D unresolved. The CDR3 runs to 15 residues. V lost 0 bases to trimming and J lost 4 bases, with 9 bases between them. Germline CDR1 LGHNA, CDR2 YSLEER. The CDR3 region is CASSQDNPFTGELFF. CDR3 nucleotide sequence: TGCGCCAGCAGCCAAGATAACCCCTTCACCGGGGAGCTGTTTTTT.

The rearrangement uses TRBV19 and TRBJ1-5, with D unclear. The CDR3 contains 16 residues. Trimming stripped 3 bases from V and 1 base from J, with 13 bases between. Germline values: CDR1 LNHDA, CDR2 SQIVND (reference sequence). The CDR3 DNA reads as TGTGCCAGTAGTATTTGGACGGTCGAAAGCAATCAGCCCCAGCATTTT. Protein product: CASSIWTVESNQPQHF.

This clonotype showed up many times. The V call is TRBV6-1, the J call TRBJ1-2; TRBD1 aligns across 7 bases. The CDR3 consists of 13 residues. After removal of 6 bases from V and 4 bases from J, the junction contained 5 bases not matched to a gene. CDR1 and CDR2 from the germline V gene are MNHNS and SASEGT. The CDR3 DNA is TGTGCCAGCAGCCCGGGACAGATCTATGGCTACACCTTC. It encodes CASSPGQIYGYTF.

There are a few counts of this clonotype. V and J are TRBV3-1 and TRBJ2-3; 16 nucleotides line up with TRBD2. The CDR3 runs 20 residues. V gave up 4 bases and J gave up 3 bases; unmatched junction bases: 13. CDR1 is LGHDT, CDR2 YNNKEL, per germline (reference sequence). The CDR3 protein is CASSLGTGTSGRVGTDTQYF. The DNA of the CDR3 is TGTGCCAGCAGCCTAGGGACTGGGACTAGCGGGAGGGTAGGGACAGATACGCAGTATTTT.

This clonotype was found a few times. This chain connects TRBV4-1 to TRBJ2-7, with 10 positions matching TRBD2. Losses at the gene ends were 5 bases for V and 3 bases for J; bases not matched to a gene: 7. The CDR3 runs 15 residues. CDR1 MGHRA and CDR2 YSYEKL come from the germline V gene. The CDR3, as DNA: TGCGCCAGCAGCTTTCGACTAGCGGGTCTCTACGAGCAGTACTTC. Protein sequence: CASSFRLAGLYEQYF.

The table lists this clonotype with a few counts. The chain carries TRBV28 and TRBJ1-1, with 8 bases lining up with TRBD1. The CDR3 totals 15 residues. After removal of 11 bases from V and 2 bases from J, the junction contained 13 bases not matched to a gene. Germline assignment: CDR1 MDHEN and CDR2 SYDVKM. CDR3 coding DNA: TGTGCCTCCTCTCCCGGCGGGACAGGTAACACTGAAGCTTTCTTT. It yields the protein CASSPGGTGNTEAFF.

This clonotype appeared a few times. J is TRBJ2-3 and V is TRBV7-9; 9 nucleotides line up with TRBD1. V shed 4 bases and J 7 bases; nucleotides not matched to a gene: 9. Per the germline V gene, CDR1 is SEHNR and CDR2 is FQNEAQ (reference sequence). This CDR3 has 15 residues. This CDR3 is CASSSPGQGGYTQYF. As DNA, the CDR3 is TGTGCCAGCAGCTCTCCGGGACAGGGAGGGTATACGCAGTATTTT.

This clonotype was counted ten times or more. The CDR3: CASIFDPGLVSDTQYF. In nucleotides, the CDR3 is TGTGCCAGCATCTTCGATCCGGGACTAGTCTCAGATACGCAGTATTTT. V gene TRBV6-1 combines with J gene TRBJ2-3, with 8 bases matching TRBD2. The CDR3 extends over 16 amino acids. The ends lost 7 bases at V and 4 bases at J; junction bases unmatched: 13. Germline V gene lookup returns CDR1 MNHNS and CDR2 SASEGT.

The genes are TRBV6-1 and TRBJ2-7; TRBD2 matches at 8 bases. Germline assignment: CDR1 MNHNS and CDR2 SASEGT. V lost 10 bases, J lost 2 bases, and 13 bases stayed unmatched. This CDR3 has 15 amino acids. CDR3 DNA sequence: TGTGCCACCGAGGCGGGGGGAGCGGGAGCCTACGAGCAGTACTTC. Translating gives CATEAGGAGAYEQYF.

The CDR3 spells CASHSTAVFNTEAFF. CDR3 DNA: TGTGCCAGTCATTCCACGGCGGTTTTTAACACTGAAGCTTTCTTT. The V gene is TRBV5-4, the J gene TRBJ1-1; no definite D call. The CDR3 has 15 amino acids. CDR1 is SGHNT, CDR2 YYREEE, per germline (reference sequence). V was cut by 8 bases and J by 2 bases, with 19 bases left in between.

This sequence joins TRBV20-1 and TRBJ2-3; TRBD2 matches 11 bases. V lost 3 bases, J lost 4 bases, and 6 bases stayed unmatched. The CDR3 is 15 residues long. The V gene's germline CDR1 is DFQATT and CDR2 SNEGSKA (reference sequence). The CDR3: CSASRLAGGPDTQYF. In DNA, the CDR3 is TGCAGTGCTAGTAGGTTAGCGGGAGGGCCAGATACGCAGTATTTT.

There are a few counts of this clonotype. The gene calls are TRBV6-5 and TRBJ2-5; perhaps TRBD2 as D (5 bases). Germline V CDR1 and CDR2: MNHEY, SVGAGI. The CDR3 covers 15 residues. V gave up 2 bases and J gave up 5 bases, with 15 bases separating them. CDR3 in amino acids: CASSYMAAPGETQYF. Here the CDR3 DNA reads TGTGCCAGCAGTTACATGGCGGCCCCGGGGGAGACCCAGTACTTC.

A note on this clonotype: It may be a read error: a sequence one base away is much more abundant. This rearrangement joins TRBV6-2 or TRBV6-3 to TRBJ2-7; perhaps TRBD2 as D (6 bases). CDR3 length: 15 amino acids. Germline assignment: CDR1 MNHEY and CDR2 SVGEGT. The V end lost 7 bases, the J end lost 8 bases, and 24 bases lay between the germline ends. The CDR3 DNA reads as TGTGCCAGCACCGAGCCGGGAGCGCCCCTCTCCAAGCAGTACTTC. Its protein is CASTEPGAPLSKQYF.

CDR3 coding DNA: TGTGCCATCAGTGAGTTCAGGGTGCACGACGGCTACACCTTC. Translated, it gives CAISEFRVHDGYTF. The chain employs TRBV10-3 and TRBJ1-2; TRBD1 is a possible D gene (5 bases). V dropped 1 base and J dropped 8 bases, with 14 bases sitting between them. This CDR3 is 14 amino acids long. CDR1 and CDR2 from the germline V gene are ENHRY and SYGVKD.

This clonotype was seen repeatedly, ten times or more. This chain links TRBV20-1 with TRBJ1-1; 10 bases agree with TRBD1. There are 19 residues in the CDR3. With 0 bases clipped from V and 6 bases from J, the junction kept 19 bases outside the gene matches. Germline V gene data show CDR1 as DFQATT and CDR2 as SNEGSKA (reference sequence). The CDR3 sequence is CSARDLGTGVLRWSSEAFF. Written as DNA, the CDR3 is TGCAGTGCTAGAGATCTGGGGACAGGGGTCCTGAGGTGGAGCTCTGAAGCTTTCTTT.

This clonotype was seen many times. This chain joins TRBV30 and TRBJ1-1; the D is unclear. The CDR3 spans 10 residues. The V end was cut by 1 base, the J end by 10 bases, with 7 bases between. CDR1 is GTSNPN, CDR2 SVGIG, per germline (reference sequence). CDR3 DNA sequence: TGTGCCTGGAGTGACCAGCCAGCTTTCTTT. Its translation is CAWSDQPAFF.